The 11 T cell receptor beta chains presented below share a single source sample, sequenced in a study of patients and donors after allogeneic stem cell transplantation. One entry per CDR3 protein results from TCRdb running MiXCR on the RT-PCR reads. Of 70,000 to 95,000 distinct CDR3 sequences in the sample, approximately 5.2% were seen once. Input material: blood, either unsorted or a sorted T cell fraction (not recorded which). The receptors originated from a human donor who was either an allogeneic HSCT recipient or a stem cell or donor lymphocyte infusion donor (not recorded which). It is not recorded whose cells these are; they may come from a transplant donor.

This clonotype came up many times. This CDR3 is CASSSQQGLGNEQFF. The CDR3 DNA reads TGTGCCAGCAGCAGCCAACAGGGTCTCGGCAATGAGCAGTTCTTC. The V call is TRBV7-3, the J call TRBJ2-1; possibly TRBD1 for D (6 bases). Trimming stripped 5 bases from V and 6 bases from J, with 17 bases between. Germline V gives CDR1 SGHTA, CDR2 FQGTGA. This CDR3 contains 15 residues. The full variable domain, rest sourced from reference TRBV7-3 and TRBJ2-1, is GAGVSQTPSNKVTEKGKYVELRCDPISGHTALYWYRQSLGQGPEFLIYFQGTGAADDSGLPNDRFFAVRPEGSVSTLKIQRTERGDSAVYLCASSSQQGLGNEQFFGPGTRLTVL.

This clonotype has at least ten counts. The rearrangement joins TRBV3-1 to TRBJ2-5; D may match TRBD1 or TRBD2 (5 bases each). The germline V gene has CDR1 LGHDT and CDR2 YNNKEL (reference sequence). V dropped 5 bases and J dropped 3 bases, with 13 bases sitting between them. The CDR3 sequence is 14 residues long. CDR3 DNA sequence: TGTGCCAGCAGCGCCCCTTTGGGGGAAGAGACCCAGTACTTC. It translates to CASSAPLGEETQYF.

There are many counts of this clonotype. The gene calls are TRBV6-1 and TRBJ1-1; maybe TRBD1 (5 bases). The CDR3 contains 13 residues. V was shortened by 3 bases and J by 1 base, with 6 bases between the two germline ends. CDR1 and CDR2 from the germline V gene are MNHNS and SASEGT. The CDR3, as DNA: TGTGCCAGCAGTGAGGGGGGGAACACTGAAGCTTTCTTT. Translating it yields CASSEGGNTEAFF.

The CDR3 reads CSAWGGRGYTF. In DNA form, the CDR3 reads TGCAGTGCATGGGGGGGGCGCGGCTACACCTTC. The chain couples TRBV20-1 to TRBJ1-2; tentatively, D is TRBD1 (6 bases). V was cut by 6 bases and J by 8 bases, with 13 bases left in between. CDR1 is DFQATT, CDR2 SNEGSKA, per germline (reference sequence). The CDR3 runs 11 residues.

The table lists this clonotype with a few counts. The chain links TRBV7-9 to TRBJ1-1; 11 bases align to TRBD1. Germline V lookup: CDR1 SEHNR, CDR2 FQNEAQ (reference sequence). V was clipped by 4 bases and J by 6 bases; unmatched bases: 7. The length of the CDR3 is 15 residues. CDR3 residues: CASSYSRDRGAEAFF. The CDR3 bases are TGTGCCAGCAGCTACTCCCGGGACAGGGGGGCTGAAGCTTTCTTT.

This clonotype has at least ten counts. The rearrangement joins TRBV7-2 to TRBJ2-3; 11 bases agree with TRBD2. The V segment lost 0 bases and the J segment 5 bases; nucleotides outside the gene matches: 4. The CDR3 length is 16 residues. In germline, CDR1 is SGHTA, CDR2 FQGNSA. CDR3 residues: CASSLASGGAIDTQYF. The CDR3 region has the DNA TGTGCCAGCAGCTTAGCTAGCGGGGGGGCAATAGATACGCAGTATTTT. Using reference TRBV7-2 and TRBJ2-3 for the parts outside the CDR3, the full variable domain is GAGVSQSPSNKVTEKGKDVELRCDPISGHTALYWYRQSLGQGLEFLIYFQGNSAPDKSGLPSDRFSAERTGGSVSTLTIQRTQQEDSAVYLCASSLASGGAIDTQYFGPGTRLTVL.

This clonotype was counted many times. The chain links TRBV7-8 to TRBJ2-7, with D unclear. Germline V gene lookup returns CDR1 SGHVS and CDR2 FQNEAQ. The V end lost 3 bases, the J end lost 4 bases, and 10 bases lay between the germline ends. CDR3 length equals 13 residues. The CDR3: CASSFGSEYEQYF. CDR3 DNA sequence: TGTGCCAGCAGCTTTGGTTCGGAGTACGAGCAGTACTTC.

This clonotype has at least ten counts. The chain combines TRBV20-1 with TRBJ2-3; unclear D gene. There are 12 residues in the CDR3. Germline assignment: CDR1 DFQATT and CDR2 SNEGSKA (reference sequence). The V and J ends lost 3 bases and 5 bases respectively, with 9 bases between them. For the CDR3, the DNA is TGCAGTGCTAGCGGCCCAGGAGATACGCAGTATTTT. This gives the protein CSASGPGDTQYF.

This clonotype came up a few times. The chain employs TRBV12-3 or TRBV12-4 and TRBJ1-6; D gene unclear. The V end was cut by 6 bases, the J end by 1 base, with 10 bases between. The CDR3 is 15 residues long. CDR3 DNA: TGTGCCAGCAGCCGTTCGGGTTCCTATAATTCACCCCTCCACTTT. Protein sequence: CASSRSGSYNSPLHF.

The table lists this clonotype with many counts. V gene TRBV6-1 combines with J gene TRBJ2-7; D uncertain. Trimming stripped 6 bases from V and 3 bases from J, with 18 bases between. The CDR3 spans 15 residues. Germline V gene sequence: CDR1 MNHNS, CDR2 SASEGT. The CDR3 coding sequence is TGTGCCAGCAGCCTGAGCCTAATTAAGGGCTACGAGCAGTACTTC. This encodes CASSLSLIKGYEQYF.

This clonotype was seen ten or more times. This sequence joins TRBV6-2 or TRBV6-3 and TRBJ2-2; D is possibly TRBD1 (6 bases). CDR3 length: 15 residues. Germline CDR1 reads MNHEY; CDR2 reads SVGEGT. Trimming pared 2 bases from V and 1 base from J, leaving 8 bases between. CDR3 sequence (DNA): TGTGCCAGCAGTTACCCAGGGGTGAACACCGGGGAGCTGTTTTTT. Translated: CASSYPGVNTGELFF.